Following are 10 T cell receptor beta chains from one sample sequenced in a study of blood T cell repertoires in COVID-19. Produced via immunoSEQ multiplex PCR; TCRdb's table is partial and in-frame only. The sample has about 68,000 clones; 86% are singletons. Sequencing used peripheral blood. These receptors originate from a man in his thirties or forties with acute or convalescent COVID-19.

J is TRBJ1-1 and V is TRBV28; D call uncertain. With 3 bases removed from V and 5 bases from J, the gap between germline ends came to 7 bases. Germline V gives CDR1 MDHEN, CDR2 SYDVKM. The CDR3 consists of 12 residues. The CDR3 is CASSFLLTEAFF. In nucleotides, the CDR3 is TGTGCCAGCAGTTTTCTCCTAACTGAAGCTTTCTTT.

The chain joins TRBV19 to TRBJ2-1; 11 bases fit TRBD2. The germline V gene has CDR1 LNHDA and CDR2 SQIVND (reference sequence). The CDR3 totals 17 residues. The junction had 14 bases not matched to a gene; V was cut back by 4 bases and J by 9 bases. CDR3 sequence: CASSTSYSASGRSEQFF. CDR3 DNA sequence: TGTGCCAGTAGTACGTCCTATTCGGCTAGCGGGAGGAGTGAGCAGTTCTTC.

The V gene is TRBV18, the J gene TRBJ2-2, with 10 bases fitting TRBD2. CDR1 is KGHSH, CDR2 LQKENI, per germline. This CDR3 spans 16 amino acids. The ends lost 3 bases at V and 4 bases at J; junction bases unmatched: 5. For the CDR3, the DNA is TGTGCCAGCTCACCGCTACTAGCGGGGACCACCGGGGAGCTGTTTTTT. This translates into CASSPLLAGTTGELFF. The full variable domain, in which reference TRBV18 and TRBJ2-2 provide the parts outside the CDR3, is NAGVMQNPRHLVRRRGQEARLRCSPMKGHSHVYWYRQLPEEGLKFMVYLQKENIIDESGMPKERFSAEFPKEGPSILRIQQVVRGDSAAYFCASSPLLAGTTGELFFGEGSRLTVL.

The chain links TRBV7-3 to TRBJ2-3, with 10 bases lining up with TRBD2. Germline CDR1 reads SGHTA; CDR2 reads FQGTGA. This CDR3 spans 15 amino acids. Trimming at V came to 6 bases and at J to 1 base, leaving 4 bases not matched to a gene. The CDR3, as DNA: TGTGCCAGCAGTTTCGGGACTAGCGGCACAGATACGCAGTATTTT. Translation: CASSFGTSGTDTQYF.

V gene TRBV4-1 combines with J gene TRBJ2-1; 15 bases are shared with TRBD2. The CDR3 extends over 16 amino acids. V shed 4 bases, J shed 10 bases, and the junction held 8 bases outside the gene matches. Germline V lookup: CDR1 MGHRA, CDR2 YSYEKL. CDR3 loop: CASSRTSGRAEGEQFF. The CDR3, as DNA: TGCGCCAGCAGCCGGACTAGCGGGAGGGCCGAAGGAGAGCAGTTCTTC.

CDR3 in amino acids: CASSPDRVSYEQYF. In DNA form, the CDR3 reads TGTGCCAGCAGTCCTGACAGGGTATCCTACGAGCAGTACTTC. The J gene is TRBJ2-7, the V gene TRBV27, with 7 bases matching TRBD1. The germline V gene has CDR1 MNHEY and CDR2 SMNVEV (reference sequence). The junction had 5 bases not matched to a gene; V was cut back by 5 bases and J by 1 base. The CDR3 covers 14 residues.

There are a few counts of this clone. V usage is TRBV19 and J usage is TRBJ2-1, with D possibly matching TRBD2 (5 bases). The germline gives CDR1 LNHDA, CDR2 SQIVND (reference sequence). Trimming removed 6 bases from V and 6 bases from J, with 18 bases in between. This CDR3 spans 15 amino acids. CDR3 nucleotides: TGTGCCAGTAGCCAGTTCCCCCGGGGAACCAATGAGCAGTTCTTC. It codes for CASSQFPRGTNEQFF.

This sequence joins TRBV27 and TRBJ2-7, with 11 bases fitting TRBD1. CDR1 is MNHEY and CDR2 is SMNVEV in the germline V gene (reference sequence). The CDR3 spans 15 residues. V shed 5 bases, J shed 6 bases, and the junction held 9 bases outside the gene matches. The CDR3 sequence is CASSAGTGGLGEQYF. CDR3 nucleotides: TGTGCCAGCAGTGCCGGGACAGGGGGTCTCGGCGAGCAGTACTTC.

The chain recombines TRBV5-1 with TRBJ1-2; 7 nucleotides line up with TRBD1. Germline CDR1 is SGHRS and CDR2 is YFSETQ. The CDR3 length is 13 residues. The V and J ends lost 4 bases and 4 bases, in that order; junction bases with no gene match: 4. DNA of the CDR3: TGCGCCAGCAGCCCGGGACAGCGCTATGGCTACACCTTC. Amino acids: CASSPGQRYGYTF.

The V gene is TRBV28, the J gene TRBJ1-3; TRBD1 might be the D (6 bases). V dropped 6 bases and J dropped 7 bases, with 19 bases sitting between them. Germline V lookup: CDR1 MDHEN, CDR2 SYDVKM. The CDR3 is made up of 15 amino acids. The CDR3 loop is CASSTRQELWNTIYF. Here the CDR3 DNA reads TGTGCCAGCAGCACGAGACAGGAACTTTGGAACACCATATATTTT.